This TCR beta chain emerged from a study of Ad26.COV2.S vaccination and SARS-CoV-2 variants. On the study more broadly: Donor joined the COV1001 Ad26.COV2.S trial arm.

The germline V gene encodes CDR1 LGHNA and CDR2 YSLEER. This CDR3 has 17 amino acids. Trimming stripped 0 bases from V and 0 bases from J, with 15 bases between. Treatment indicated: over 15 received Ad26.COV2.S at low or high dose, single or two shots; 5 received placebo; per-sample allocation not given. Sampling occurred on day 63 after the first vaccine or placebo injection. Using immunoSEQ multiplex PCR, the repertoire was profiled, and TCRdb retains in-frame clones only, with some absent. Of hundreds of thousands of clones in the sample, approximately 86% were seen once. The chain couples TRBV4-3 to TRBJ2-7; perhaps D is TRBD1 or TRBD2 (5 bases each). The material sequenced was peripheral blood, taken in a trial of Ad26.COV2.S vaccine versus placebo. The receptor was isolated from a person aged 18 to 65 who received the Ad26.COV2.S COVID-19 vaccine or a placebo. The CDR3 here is CASSQDLGTSLSYEQYF. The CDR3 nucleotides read TGCGCCAGCAGCCAAGATCTCGGGACGTCTCTCTCCTACGAGCAGTACTTC.